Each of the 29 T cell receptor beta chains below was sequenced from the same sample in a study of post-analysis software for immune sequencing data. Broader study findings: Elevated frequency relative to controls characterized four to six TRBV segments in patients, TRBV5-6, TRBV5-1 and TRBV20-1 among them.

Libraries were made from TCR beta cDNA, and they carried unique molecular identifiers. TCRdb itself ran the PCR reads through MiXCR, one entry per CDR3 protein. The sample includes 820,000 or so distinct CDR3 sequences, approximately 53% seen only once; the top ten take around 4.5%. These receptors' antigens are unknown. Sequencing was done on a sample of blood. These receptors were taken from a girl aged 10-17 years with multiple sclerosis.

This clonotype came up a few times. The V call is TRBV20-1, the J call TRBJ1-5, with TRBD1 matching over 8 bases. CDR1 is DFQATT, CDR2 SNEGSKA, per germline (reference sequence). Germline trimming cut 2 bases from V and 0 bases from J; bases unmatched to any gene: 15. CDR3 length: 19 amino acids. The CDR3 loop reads CSARPKDRVWSHSNQPQHF. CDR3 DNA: TGCAGTGCTAGACCTAAGGACAGGGTTTGGAGTCATAGCAATCAGCCCCAGCATTTT.

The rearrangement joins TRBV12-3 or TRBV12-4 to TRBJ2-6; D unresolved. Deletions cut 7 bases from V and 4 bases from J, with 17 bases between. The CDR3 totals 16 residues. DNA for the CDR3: TGTGCCAGCACCAACGACAAGGCCTCCGGGGCCAACGTCCTGACTTTC. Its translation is CASTNDKASGANVLTF.

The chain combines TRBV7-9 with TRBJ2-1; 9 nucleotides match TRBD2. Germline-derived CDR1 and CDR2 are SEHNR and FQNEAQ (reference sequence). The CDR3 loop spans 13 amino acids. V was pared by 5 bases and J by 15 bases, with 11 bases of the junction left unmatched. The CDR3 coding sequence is TGTGCCAGCAGCCTAAAGCGGGAGGCCACTCGGTTCTTC. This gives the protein CASSLKREATRFF.

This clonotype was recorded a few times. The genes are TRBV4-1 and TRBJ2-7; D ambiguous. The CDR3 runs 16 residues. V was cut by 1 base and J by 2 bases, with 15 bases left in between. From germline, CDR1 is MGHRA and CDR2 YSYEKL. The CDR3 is CASSQAVGLGPYEQYF. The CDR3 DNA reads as TGCGCCAGCAGCCAAGCTGTGGGCCTCGGTCCCTACGAGCAGTACTTC.

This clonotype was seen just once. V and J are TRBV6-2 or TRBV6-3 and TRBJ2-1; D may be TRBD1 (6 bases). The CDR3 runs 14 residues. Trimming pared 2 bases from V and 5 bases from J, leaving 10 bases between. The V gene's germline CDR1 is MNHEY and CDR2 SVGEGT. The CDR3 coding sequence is TGTGCCAGCAGTTACACCAGGGGTCACAATGAGCAGTTCTTC. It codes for CASSYTRGHNEQFF.

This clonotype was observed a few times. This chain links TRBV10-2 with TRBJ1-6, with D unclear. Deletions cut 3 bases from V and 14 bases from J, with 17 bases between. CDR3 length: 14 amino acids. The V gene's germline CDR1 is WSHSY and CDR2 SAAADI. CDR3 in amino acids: CASSDFPQFKSLHF. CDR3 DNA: TGCGCCAGCAGTGATTTTCCCCAATTCAAGTCCCTCCACTTT.

As DNA, the CDR3 is TGTGCCAGCAGCTTCGTCAACGAGCAGTACTTC. Translating it yields CASSFVNEQYF. The J gene is TRBJ2-1, the V gene TRBV7-9, with D unresolved. The J call may be in error: the DNA end matches TRBJ2-7 better. CDR1 and CDR2 from the germline V gene are SEHNR and FQNEAQ (reference sequence). This CDR3 is built from 11 residues.

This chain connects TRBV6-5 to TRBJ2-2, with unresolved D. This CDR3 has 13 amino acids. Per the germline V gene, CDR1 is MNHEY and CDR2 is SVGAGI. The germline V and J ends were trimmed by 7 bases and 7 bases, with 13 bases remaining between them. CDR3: CASKGPWGGELFF. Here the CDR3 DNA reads TGTGCCAGCAAAGGCCCTTGGGGCGGGGAGCTGTTTTTT.

The CDR3 here is CASSLEGYGEQYF. The CDR3 DNA reads TGCGCCAGCAGCTTGGAGGGGTACGGCGAGCAGTACTTC. This chain links TRBV5-1 with TRBJ2-7; a weak D match, TRBD1 (5 bases). CDR3 length: 13 residues. CDR1 and CDR2 (germline): SGHRS, YFSETQ. V lost 0 bases to trimming and J lost 6 bases, with 10 bases between them.

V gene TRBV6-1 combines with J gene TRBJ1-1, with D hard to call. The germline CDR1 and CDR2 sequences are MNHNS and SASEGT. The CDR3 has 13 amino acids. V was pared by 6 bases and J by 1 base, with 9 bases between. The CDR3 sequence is CASRRDENTEAFF. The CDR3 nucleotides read TGTGCCAGCAGGAGGGATGAGAACACTGAAGCTTTCTTT.

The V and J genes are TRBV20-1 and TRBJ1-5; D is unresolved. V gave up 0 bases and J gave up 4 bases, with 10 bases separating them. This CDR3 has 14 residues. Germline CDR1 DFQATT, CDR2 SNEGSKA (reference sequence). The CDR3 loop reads CSARERVGNQPQHF. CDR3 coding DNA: TGCAGTGCTAGAGAGAGGGTGGGAAATCAGCCCCAGCATTTT.

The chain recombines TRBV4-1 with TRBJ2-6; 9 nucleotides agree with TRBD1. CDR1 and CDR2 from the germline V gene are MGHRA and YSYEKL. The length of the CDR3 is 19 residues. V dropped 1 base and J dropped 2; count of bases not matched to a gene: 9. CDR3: CASSQVRTGVEAGANVLTF. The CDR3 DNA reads TGCGCCAGCAGCCAAGTTCGGACAGGGGTTGAGGCTGGGGCCAACGTCCTGACTTTC.

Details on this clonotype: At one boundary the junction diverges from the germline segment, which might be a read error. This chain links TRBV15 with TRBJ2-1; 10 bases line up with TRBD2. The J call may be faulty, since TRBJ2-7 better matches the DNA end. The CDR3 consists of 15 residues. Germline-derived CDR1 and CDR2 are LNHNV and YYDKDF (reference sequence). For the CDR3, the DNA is TGTGCCACCAACAGAGGACTAGCGGACTACAATGAGCAGTACTTC. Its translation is CATNRGLADYNEQYF.

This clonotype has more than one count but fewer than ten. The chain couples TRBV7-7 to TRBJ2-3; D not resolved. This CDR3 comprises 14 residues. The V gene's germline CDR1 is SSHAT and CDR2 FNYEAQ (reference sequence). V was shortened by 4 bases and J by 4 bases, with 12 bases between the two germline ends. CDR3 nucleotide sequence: TGTGCCAGCAGCTCACTCCGGACCGCAGATACGCAGTATTTT. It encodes CASSSLRTADTQYF.

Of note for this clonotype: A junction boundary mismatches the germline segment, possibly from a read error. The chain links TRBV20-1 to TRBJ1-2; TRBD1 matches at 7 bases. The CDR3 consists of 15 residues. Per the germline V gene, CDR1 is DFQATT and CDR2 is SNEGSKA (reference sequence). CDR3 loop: CSARTTGYGDYGYIF. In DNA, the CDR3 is TGCAGTGCTAGAACGACAGGGTATGGAGACTATGGCTACATCTTC.

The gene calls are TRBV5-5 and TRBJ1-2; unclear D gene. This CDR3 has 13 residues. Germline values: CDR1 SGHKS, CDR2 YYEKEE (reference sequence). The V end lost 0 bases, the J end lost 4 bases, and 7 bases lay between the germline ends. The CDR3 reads CASSLDLGYGYTF. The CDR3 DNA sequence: TGTGCCAGCAGCTTGGATCTGGGCTATGGCTACACCTTC.

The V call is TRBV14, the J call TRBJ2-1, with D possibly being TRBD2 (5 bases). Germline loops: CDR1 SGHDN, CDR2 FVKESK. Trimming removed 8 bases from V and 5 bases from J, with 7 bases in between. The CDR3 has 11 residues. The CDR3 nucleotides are TGTGCCAGCGGGAGTCACAATGAGCAGTTCTTC. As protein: CASGSHNEQFF.

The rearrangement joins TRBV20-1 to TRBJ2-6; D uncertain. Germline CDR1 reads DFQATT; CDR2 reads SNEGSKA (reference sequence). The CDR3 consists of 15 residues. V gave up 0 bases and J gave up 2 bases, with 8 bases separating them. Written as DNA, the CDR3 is TGCAGTGCTAGAGATGGCCAGGCTGGGGCCAACGTCCTGACTTTC. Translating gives CSARDGQAGANVLTF.

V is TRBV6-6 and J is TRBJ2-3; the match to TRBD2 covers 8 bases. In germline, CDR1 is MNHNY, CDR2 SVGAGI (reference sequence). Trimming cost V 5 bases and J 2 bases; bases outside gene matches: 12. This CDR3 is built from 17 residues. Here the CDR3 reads CASSLPLHSGVTDTQYF. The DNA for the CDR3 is TGTGCCAGCAGTCTTCCTCTTCATAGCGGGGTCACAGATACGCAGTATTTT.

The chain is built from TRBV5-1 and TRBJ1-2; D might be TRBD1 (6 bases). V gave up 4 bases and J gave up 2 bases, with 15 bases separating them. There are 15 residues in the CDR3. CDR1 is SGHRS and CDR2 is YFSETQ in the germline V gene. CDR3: CASSPNLQGNYGYTF. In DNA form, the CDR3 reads TGCGCCAGCAGCCCAAACCTTCAGGGGAACTATGGCTACACCTTC.

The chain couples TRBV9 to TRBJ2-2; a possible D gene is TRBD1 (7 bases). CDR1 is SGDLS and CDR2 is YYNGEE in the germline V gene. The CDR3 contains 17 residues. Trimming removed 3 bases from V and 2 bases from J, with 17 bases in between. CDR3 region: CASSARRGQSNTGELFF. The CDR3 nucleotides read TGTGCCAGCAGCGCTCGGAGGGGACAGAGTAACACCGGGGAGCTGTTTTTT.

CDR3 region: CASSILAGGQETQYF. CDR3 DNA sequence: TGTGCCAGCAGTATACTAGCGGGAGGCCAAGAGACCCAGTACTTC. This chain joins TRBV12-3 or TRBV12-4 and TRBJ2-5; the match to TRBD2 covers 12 bases. Germline trimming cut 5 bases from V and 1 base from J; bases unmatched to any gene: 2. CDR3 size: 15 residues.

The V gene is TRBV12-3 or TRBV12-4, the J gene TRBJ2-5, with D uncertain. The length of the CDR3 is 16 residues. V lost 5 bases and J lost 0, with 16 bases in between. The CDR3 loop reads CASSPPTPLYQETQYF. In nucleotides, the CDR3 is TGTGCCAGCAGTCCACCGACACCCCTGTACCAAGAGACCCAGTACTTC.

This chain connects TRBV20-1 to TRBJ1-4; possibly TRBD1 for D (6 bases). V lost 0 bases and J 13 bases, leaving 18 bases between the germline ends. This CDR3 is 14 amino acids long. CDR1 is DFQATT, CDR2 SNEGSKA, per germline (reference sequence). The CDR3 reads CSARETGSIRGLFF. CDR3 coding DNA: TGCAGTGCTAGAGAGACAGGCAGCATTCGGGGACTGTTTTTT.

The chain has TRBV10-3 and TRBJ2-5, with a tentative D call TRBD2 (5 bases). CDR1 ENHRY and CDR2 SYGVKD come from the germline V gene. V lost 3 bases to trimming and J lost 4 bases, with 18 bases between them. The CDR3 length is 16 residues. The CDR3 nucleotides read TGTGCCATCAGTGACTCAGCGGATAGTATGGTAGAGACCCAGTACTTC. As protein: CAISDSADSMVETQYF.

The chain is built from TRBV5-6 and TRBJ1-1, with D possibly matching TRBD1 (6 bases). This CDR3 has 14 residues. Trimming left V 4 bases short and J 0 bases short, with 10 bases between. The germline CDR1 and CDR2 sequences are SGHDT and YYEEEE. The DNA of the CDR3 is TGTGCCAGCAGCACAGGGACATTGAACACTGAAGCTTTCTTT. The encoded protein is CASSTGTLNTEAFF.

CDR3 in amino acids: CASSYDRGTKYTF. CDR3 nucleotide sequence: TGTGCCAGCTCCTACGACAGGGGAACCAAGTACACCTTC. The chain recombines TRBV18 with TRBJ1-2; 8 nucleotides line up with TRBD1. V lost 6 bases, J lost 11 bases, and 11 bases stayed unmatched. Germline V gene sequence: CDR1 KGHSH, CDR2 LQKENI. The CDR3 loop spans 13 amino acids.

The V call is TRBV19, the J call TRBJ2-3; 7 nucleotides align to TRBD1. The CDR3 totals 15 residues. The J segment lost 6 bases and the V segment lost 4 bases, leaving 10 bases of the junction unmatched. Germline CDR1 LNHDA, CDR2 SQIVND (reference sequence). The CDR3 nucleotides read TGTGCCAGTAGTACCAGGGGGTCAGGATTGGATACGCAGTATTTT. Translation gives CASSTRGSGLDTQYF.

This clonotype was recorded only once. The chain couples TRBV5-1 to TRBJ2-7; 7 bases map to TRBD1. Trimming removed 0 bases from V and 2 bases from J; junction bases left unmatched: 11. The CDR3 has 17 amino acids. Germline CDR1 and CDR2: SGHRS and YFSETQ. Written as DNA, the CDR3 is TGCGCCAGCAGCTTGGGACAGGGAAGTGCCGTAACCTACGAGCAGTACTTC. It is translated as CASSLGQGSAVTYEQYF.